This T cell receptor (beta chain) was captured by sequencing in a study of T cells after yellow fever vaccination. The table lists this clonotype with a few counts. Its antigen is still unknown. In TCRdb, the 5' RACE reads were re-called with MiXCR into one record per CDR3 protein. The table shows 620,000 or so distinct CDR3 sequences, with about a sixth occurring only once. Study outcomes and limitations: Peaking faster, on day 5 versus 15, the secondary response was nonetheless weaker. Clonotypes found in both CD4 and CD8 compartments made up a small share. Post-booster repertoires contained most primary-vaccination clones again (roughly 97% CD4, over 70% CD8). In FACS-sorted repertoires, abundant clonotypes from the bulk population could appear as contaminants.

The CDR3 is 14 residues long. CDR1 is LGHNT and CDR2 is FRNRAP in the germline V gene. The ends were cut back, 1 base at V and 8 bases at J, with 14 bases in the middle. This TCR derives from a man aged 18-30 years who received the YFV17D yellow fever vaccine. The sequencing used PBMCs, collected less than 6 days after the first yellow fever vaccination. This chain joins TRBV12-5 and TRBJ1-2; possibly TRBD1 for D (6 bases). The CDR3 sequence: CASGLDARGAGYTF. CDR3 nucleotides: TGTGCTAGTGGTTTGGACGCCAGGGGCGCGGGCTACACCTTC.